The source of this T cell receptor beta chain is a study of lung T cells in sarcoidosis with Löfgren's syndrome. This CDR3 spans 16 amino acids. The V gene lost 4 bases and the J gene lost 3 bases, with 16 bases spanning the gap. Germline V gives CDR1 MDHEN, CDR2 SYDVKM. This clonotype was counted many times. TCRdb used MiXCR to reprocess the reads, holding one entry per CDR3 protein. The sample contains 60,000 to 65,000 distinct CDR3 sequences, around 20% of which appear only once. The clonotype was recovered from a human donor with sarcoidosis (Löfgren's syndrome or another form), or a control subject (not recorded which). V and J are TRBV28 and TRBJ1-5; D ambiguous. The sequencing sample was made of CD4+ T cells from PBMCs. The CDR3 region has the DNA TGTGCCAGCAGTTACCGATTCGGTCCAGACAATCAGCCCCAGCATTTT. The encoded protein is CASSYRFGPDNQPQHF.